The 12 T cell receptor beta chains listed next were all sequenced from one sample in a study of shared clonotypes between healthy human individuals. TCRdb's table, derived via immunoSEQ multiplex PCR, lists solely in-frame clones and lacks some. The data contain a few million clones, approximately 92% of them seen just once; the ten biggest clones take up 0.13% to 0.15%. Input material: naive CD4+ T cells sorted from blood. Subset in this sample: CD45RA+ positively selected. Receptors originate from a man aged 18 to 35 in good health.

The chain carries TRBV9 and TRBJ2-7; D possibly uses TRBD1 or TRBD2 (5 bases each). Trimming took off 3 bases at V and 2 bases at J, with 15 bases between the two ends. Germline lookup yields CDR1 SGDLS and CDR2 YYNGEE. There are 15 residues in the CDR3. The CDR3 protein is CASSADTGRPYEQYF. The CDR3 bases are TGTGCCAGCAGCGCCGATACGGGACGTCCCTACGAGCAGTACTTC.

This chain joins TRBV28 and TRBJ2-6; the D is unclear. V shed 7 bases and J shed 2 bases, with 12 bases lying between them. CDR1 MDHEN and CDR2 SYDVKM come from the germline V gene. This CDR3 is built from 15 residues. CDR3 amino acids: CASTIRGAGANVLTF. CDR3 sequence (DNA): TGTGCCAGCACGATACGTGGGGCTGGGGCCAACGTCCTGACTTTC.

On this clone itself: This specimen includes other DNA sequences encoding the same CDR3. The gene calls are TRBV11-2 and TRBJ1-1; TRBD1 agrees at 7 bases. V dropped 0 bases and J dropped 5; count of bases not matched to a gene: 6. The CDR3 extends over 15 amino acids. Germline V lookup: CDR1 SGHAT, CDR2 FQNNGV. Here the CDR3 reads CASSLDRQGGTEAFF. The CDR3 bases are TGTGCCAGCAGCTTAGACCGACAGGGAGGGACTGAAGCTTTCTTT.

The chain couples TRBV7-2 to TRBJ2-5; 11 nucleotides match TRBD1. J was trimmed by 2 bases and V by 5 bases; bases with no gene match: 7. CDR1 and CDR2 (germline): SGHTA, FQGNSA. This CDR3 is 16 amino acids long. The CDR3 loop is CASSRGGTGGQETQYF. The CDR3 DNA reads TGTGCCAGCAGCAGGGGCGGGACAGGGGGACAAGAGACCCAGTACTTC.

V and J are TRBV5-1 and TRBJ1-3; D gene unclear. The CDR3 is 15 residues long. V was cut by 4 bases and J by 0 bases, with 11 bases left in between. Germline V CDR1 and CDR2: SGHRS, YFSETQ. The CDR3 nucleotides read TGCGCCAGCAGCGTTGACGGAGACTCTGGAAACACCATATATTTT. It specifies CASSVDGDSGNTIYF.

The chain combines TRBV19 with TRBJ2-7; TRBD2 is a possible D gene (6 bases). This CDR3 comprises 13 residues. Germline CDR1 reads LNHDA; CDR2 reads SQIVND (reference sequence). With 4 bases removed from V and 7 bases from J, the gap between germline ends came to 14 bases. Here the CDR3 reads CASSKIPAGEQYF. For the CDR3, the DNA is TGTGCCAGTAGTAAGATTCCCGCGGGGGAGCAGTACTTC. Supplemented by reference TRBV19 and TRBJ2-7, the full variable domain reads DGGITQSPKYLFRKEGQNVTLSCEQNLNHDAMYWYRQDPGQGLRLIYYSQIVNDFQKGDIAEGYSVSREKKESFPLTVTSAQKNPTAFYLCASSKIPAGEQYFGPGTRLTVT.

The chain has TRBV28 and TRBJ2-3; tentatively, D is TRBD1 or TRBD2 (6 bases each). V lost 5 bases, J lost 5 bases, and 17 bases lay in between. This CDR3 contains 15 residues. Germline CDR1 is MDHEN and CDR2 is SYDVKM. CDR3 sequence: CASSTKGGLRDTQYF. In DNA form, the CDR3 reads TGTGCCAGCAGTACCAAAGGGGGGTTAAGAGATACGCAGTATTTT.

The CDR3 nucleotides are TGCGCCAGCAGCCAAGATCGGAGAGGCACAGATACGCAGTATTTT. It codes for CASSQDRRGTDTQYF. The chain links TRBV4-3 to TRBJ2-3; D is unclear. V was clipped by 0 bases and J by 1 base, with 8 bases between them. Germline-derived CDR1 and CDR2 are LGHNA and YSLEER. This CDR3 has 15 residues.

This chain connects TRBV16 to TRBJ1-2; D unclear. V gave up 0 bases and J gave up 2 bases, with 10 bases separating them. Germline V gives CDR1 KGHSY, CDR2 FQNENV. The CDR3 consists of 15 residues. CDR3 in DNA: TGTGCCAGCAGCCAATCGGAAACAAAAAACTATGGCTACACCTTC. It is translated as CASSQSETKNYGYTF.

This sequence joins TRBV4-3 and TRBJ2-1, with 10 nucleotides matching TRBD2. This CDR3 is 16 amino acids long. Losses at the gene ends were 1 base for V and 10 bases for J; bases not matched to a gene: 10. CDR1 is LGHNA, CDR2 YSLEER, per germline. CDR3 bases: TGCGCCAGCAGCCAAGTATGGAAGCGGGAGGGTCGGGAGCAGTTCTTC. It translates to CASSQVWKREGREQFF.

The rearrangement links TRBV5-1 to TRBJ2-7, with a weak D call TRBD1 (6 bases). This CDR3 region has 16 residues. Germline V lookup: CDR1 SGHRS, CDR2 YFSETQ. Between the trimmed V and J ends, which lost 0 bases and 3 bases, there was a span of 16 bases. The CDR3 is CASSLDVDRLIYEQYF. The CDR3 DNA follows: TGCGCCAGCAGCTTGGACGTCGACAGGTTGATCTACGAGCAGTACTTC.

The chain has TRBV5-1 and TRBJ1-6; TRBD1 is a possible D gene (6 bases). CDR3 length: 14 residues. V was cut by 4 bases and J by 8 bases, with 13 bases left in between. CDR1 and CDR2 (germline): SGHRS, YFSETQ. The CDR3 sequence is CASSAGVSDSPLHF. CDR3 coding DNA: TGCGCCAGCAGCGCAGGGGTTTCGGATTCACCCCTCCACTTT.